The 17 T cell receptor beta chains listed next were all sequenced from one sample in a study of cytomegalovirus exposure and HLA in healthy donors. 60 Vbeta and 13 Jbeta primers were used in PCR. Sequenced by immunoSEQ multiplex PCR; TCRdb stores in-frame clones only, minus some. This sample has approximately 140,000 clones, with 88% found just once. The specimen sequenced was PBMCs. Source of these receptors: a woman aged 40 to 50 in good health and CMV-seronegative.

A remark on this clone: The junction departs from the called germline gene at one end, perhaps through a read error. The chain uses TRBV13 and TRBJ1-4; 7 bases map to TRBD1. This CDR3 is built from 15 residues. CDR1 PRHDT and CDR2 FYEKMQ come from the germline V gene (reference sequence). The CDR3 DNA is TGTGCCAGCAGCCTAGGGACAGAGAGGAATGAAAAACTGTTTTTT. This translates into CASSLGTERNEKLFF.

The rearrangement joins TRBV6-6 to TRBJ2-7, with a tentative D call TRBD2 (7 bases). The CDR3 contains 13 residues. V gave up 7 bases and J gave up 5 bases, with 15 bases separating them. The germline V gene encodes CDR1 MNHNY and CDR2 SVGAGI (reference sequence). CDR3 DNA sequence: TGTGCCAGCACACCGGGGGGCAGGGACGAGCAGTACTTC. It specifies CASTPGGRDEQYF.

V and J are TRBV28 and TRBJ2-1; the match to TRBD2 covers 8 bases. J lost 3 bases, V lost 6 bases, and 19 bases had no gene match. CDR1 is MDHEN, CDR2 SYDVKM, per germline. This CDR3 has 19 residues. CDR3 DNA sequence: TGTGCCAGCAGCCAGGGACACCCCTGGGGTAGCGGGAACTACAATGAGCAGTTCTTC. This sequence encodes CASSQGHPWGSGNYNEQFF.

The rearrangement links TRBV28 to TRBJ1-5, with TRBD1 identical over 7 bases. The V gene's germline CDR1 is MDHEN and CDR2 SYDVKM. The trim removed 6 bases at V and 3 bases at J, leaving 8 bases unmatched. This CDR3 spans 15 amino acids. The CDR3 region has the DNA TGTGCCAGCAGCCTGAGTACAGGGGTCAATCAGCCCCAGCATTTT. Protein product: CASSLSTGVNQPQHF.

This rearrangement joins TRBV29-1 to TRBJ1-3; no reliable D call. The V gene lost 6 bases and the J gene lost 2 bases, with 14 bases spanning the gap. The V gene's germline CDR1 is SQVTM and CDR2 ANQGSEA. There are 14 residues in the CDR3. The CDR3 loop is CSVGFREPGNTIYF. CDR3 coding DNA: TGCAGCGTCGGTTTTAGGGAGCCTGGAAACACCATATATTTT.

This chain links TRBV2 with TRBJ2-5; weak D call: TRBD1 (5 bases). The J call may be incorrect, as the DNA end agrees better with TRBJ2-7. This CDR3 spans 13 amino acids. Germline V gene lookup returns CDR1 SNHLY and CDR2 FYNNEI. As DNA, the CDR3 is TGTGCCAGCTTTCAGGGCCTCTCCTACGAGCAGTACTTC. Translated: CASFQGLSYEQYF.

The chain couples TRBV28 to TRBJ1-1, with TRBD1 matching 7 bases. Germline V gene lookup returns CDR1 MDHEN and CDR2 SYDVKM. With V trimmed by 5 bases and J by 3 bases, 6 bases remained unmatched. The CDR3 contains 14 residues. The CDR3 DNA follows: TGTGCCAGCAGTAGACCCAGGGGGGACACTGAAGCTTTCTTT. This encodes CASSRPRGDTEAFF.

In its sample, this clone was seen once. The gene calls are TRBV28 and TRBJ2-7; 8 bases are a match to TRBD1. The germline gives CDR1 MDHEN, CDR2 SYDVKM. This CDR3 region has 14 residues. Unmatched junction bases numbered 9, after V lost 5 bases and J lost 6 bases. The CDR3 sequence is CASSTTGDGFEQYF. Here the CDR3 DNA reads TGTGCCAGCAGTACGACAGGGGACGGGTTCGAGCAGTACTTC.

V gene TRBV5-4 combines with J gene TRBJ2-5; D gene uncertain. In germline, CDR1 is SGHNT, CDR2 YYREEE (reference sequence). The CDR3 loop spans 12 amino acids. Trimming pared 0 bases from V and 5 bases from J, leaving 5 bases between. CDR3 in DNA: TGTGCCAGCAGCTTGGCCTTTGAGACCCAGTACTTC. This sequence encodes CASSLAFETQYF.

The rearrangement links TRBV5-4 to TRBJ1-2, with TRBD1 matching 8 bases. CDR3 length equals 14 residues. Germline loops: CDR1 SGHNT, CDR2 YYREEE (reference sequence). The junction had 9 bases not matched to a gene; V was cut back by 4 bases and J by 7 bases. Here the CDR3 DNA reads TGTGCCAGCAGCATCCCTCAGGGGGCCGGTGGCTACACCTTC. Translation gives CASSIPQGAGGYTF.

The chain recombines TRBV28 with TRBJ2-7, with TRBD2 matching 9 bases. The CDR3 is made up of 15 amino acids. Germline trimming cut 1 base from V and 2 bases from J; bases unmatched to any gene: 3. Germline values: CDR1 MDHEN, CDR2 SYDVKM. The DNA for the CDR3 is TGTGCCAGCAGTTTATATCCTAGCGGGACCTACGAGCAGTACTTC. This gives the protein CASSLYPSGTYEQYF.

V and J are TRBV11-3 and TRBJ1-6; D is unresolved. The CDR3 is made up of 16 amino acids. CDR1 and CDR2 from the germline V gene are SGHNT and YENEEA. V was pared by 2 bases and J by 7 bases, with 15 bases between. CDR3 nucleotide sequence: TGTGCCAGCAGCTTATTTGGGTGGTCAGCGAATTCACCCCTCCACTTT. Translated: CASSLFGWSANSPLHF.

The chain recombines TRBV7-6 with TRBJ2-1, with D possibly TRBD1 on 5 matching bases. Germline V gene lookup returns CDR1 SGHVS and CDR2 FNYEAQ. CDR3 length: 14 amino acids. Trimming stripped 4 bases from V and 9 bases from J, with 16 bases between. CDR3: CASSSGYLGVEQFF. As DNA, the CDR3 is TGTGCCAGCAGCTCCGGATATCTAGGGGTTGAGCAGTTCTTC.

In nucleotides, the CDR3 is TGTGCCAGTAGTATCGCCAGGCTACGAAGCACTGAAGCTTTCTTT. Amino acids: CASSIARLRSTEAFF. The chain recombines TRBV19 with TRBJ1-1; D remains unclear. This CDR3 has 15 residues. V lost 3 bases to trimming and J lost 4 bases, with 15 bases between them. CDR1 and CDR2 (germline): LNHDA, SQIVND (reference sequence).

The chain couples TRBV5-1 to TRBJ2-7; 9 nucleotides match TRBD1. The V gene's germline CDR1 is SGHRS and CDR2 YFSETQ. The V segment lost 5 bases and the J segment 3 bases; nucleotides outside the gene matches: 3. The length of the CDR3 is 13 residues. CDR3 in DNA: TGCGCCAGCAGGAAGGGACAGGGCTACGAGCAGTACTTC. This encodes CASRKGQGYEQYF.

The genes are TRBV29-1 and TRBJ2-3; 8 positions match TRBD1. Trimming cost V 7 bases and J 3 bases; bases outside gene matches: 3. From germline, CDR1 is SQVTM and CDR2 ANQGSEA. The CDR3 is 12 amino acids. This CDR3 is CSGGQGTDTQYF. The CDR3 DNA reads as TGCAGCGGCGGACAGGGAACAGATACGCAGTATTTT.

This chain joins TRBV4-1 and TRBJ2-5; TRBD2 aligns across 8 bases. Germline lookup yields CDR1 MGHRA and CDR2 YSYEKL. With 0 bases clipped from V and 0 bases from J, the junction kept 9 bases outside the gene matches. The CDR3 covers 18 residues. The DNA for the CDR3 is TGCGCCAGCAGCCAAGATAACCCGGGACTAGTCCACCAAGAGACCCAGTACTTC. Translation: CASSQDNPGLVHQETQYF.